This T cell receptor (beta chain) was profiled in a study of identical twins. MiXCR was run by TCRdb on the 5' RACE reads, yielding one entry per CDR3 protein. The data hold some 500,000 distinct CDR3 sequences, with 22% observed a single time. The J segment lost 0 bases and the V segment lost 10 bases, leaving 5 bases of the junction unmatched. The CDR3 consists of 16 residues. The germline CDR1 and CDR2 sequences are ENHRY and SYGVKD. This clonotype was seen a few times. As yet, its antigen is unknown. Study-wide results and caveats: Beta out-of-frame sequences displayed a weaker excess of sharing between twins.

These sequences were also reported in another study, on T cells expressing NK-cell markers. That study adds: Sequenced donors, eight in total, included seven who were HCMV-seropositive and one who was seronegative.

This clonotype originated in a woman aged 18-29 years in good health. The sequenced material came from CD4+ T cells sorted from blood. The gene calls are TRBV10-3 and TRBJ2-1; 14 bases fit TRBD2. CDR3 DNA sequence: TGTGCCACGACCGGGACTAGCGGGAGCTCCTACAATGAGCAGTTCTTC. Translated: CATTGTSGSSYNEQFF.